This TCR beta chain was obtained from a study of blood T cells in healthy people across ages. A J-beta primer mix and a sample-barcoded 5' primer were used in a second PCR of about 6 to 12 cycles. One entry per CDR3 protein results from TCRdb running MiXCR on the 5' RACE reads. The sample has approximately 800,000 distinct CDR3 sequences; more than 55% are singletons. Germline CDR1 is LGHNA and CDR2 is YSLEER. CDR3 length equals 15 residues. V shed 0 bases and J shed 1 base, with 8 bases lying between them. This TCR derives from a man in his forties in good health. The V call is TRBV4-3, the J call TRBJ2-3; D may correspond to TRBD1 or TRBD2 (5 bases each). Sequenced input: blood. The CDR3 region has the DNA TGCGCCAGCAGCCAAGAGAGGGGTCGCACAGATACGCAGTATTTT. It codes for CASSQERGRTDTQYF.